This entry describes one T cell receptor beta chain. Its antigen is unknown. The source of the sample is a study of identical twins. The CDR3 is 15 residues long. With 2 bases clipped from V and 6 bases from J, the junction kept 5 bases outside the gene matches. CDR1 is SGHRS, CDR2 YFSETQ, per germline. Each CDR3 protein gets one entry after TCRdb re-called the 5' RACE reads with MiXCR. The repertoire consists of around 250,000 distinct CDR3 sequences, with 9.5% to 15% occurring once and the leading ten covering about 3.9%. Only healthy Caucasians were enrolled as donors. Overall study results and limits: Invariant cells of the MAIT and iNKT types might have partly distorted the zero-insertion analyses. Abundant beta clonotypes from cord blood had fewer insertions, unlike memory repertoires, which showed none.

These sequences were also reported in another study, on yellow fever vaccine responses in identical twins.

The sample comprised memory (CD45RO+) T cells sorted from blood. The V call is TRBV5-1, the J call TRBJ2-1, with 10 bases fitting TRBD1. The sequence came from a young woman in good health. The CDR3, as DNA: TGCGCCAGCAGCTTAGGGACAGGGGTATCCAATGAGCAGTTCTTC. It encodes CASSLGTGVSNEQFF.